These 23 T cell receptor beta chains share one sample of origin, sequenced in a study of chemoradiotherapy in HPV16-positive cancers. Data came from immunoSEQ multiplex PCR; TCRdb stores just in-frame clones and leaves some out. The table has roughly 19,000 clones, about 86% seen once. Sequencing was performed on blood, taken from a patient who underwent chemoradiotherapy. The source of these receptors is a human donor with HPV-associated anogenital cancer.

This rearrangement joins TRBV9 to TRBJ2-5; D tentatively fits TRBD1 or TRBD2 (6 bases each). Between the trimmed V and J ends, which lost 2 bases and 1 base, there was a span of 12 bases. CDR1 is SGDLS and CDR2 is YYNGEE in the germline V gene. The CDR3 extends over 15 amino acids. The CDR3 is CASSVAGHLQETQYF. The CDR3 coding sequence is TGTGCCAGCAGCGTCGCGGGACACCTCCAAGAGACCCAGTACTTC.

The CDR3 reads CASSLGPEGYEQYF. The CDR3 nucleotides read TGTGCCAGCAGCTTAGGACCGGAGGGTTACGAGCAGTACTTC. The chain recombines TRBV11-2 with TRBJ2-7, with a tentative D call TRBD2 (6 bases). Trimming stripped 1 base from V and 4 bases from J, with 11 bases between. The CDR3 totals 14 residues. From germline, CDR1 is SGHAT and CDR2 FQNNGV.

The chain links TRBV4-1 to TRBJ1-1; 9 nucleotides agree with TRBD1. Germline V gene sequence: CDR1 MGHRA, CDR2 YSYEKL. V was clipped by 2 bases and J by 8 bases; unmatched bases: 12. CDR3 length equals 16 residues. This CDR3 is CASSQSAPGQGMEAFF. The CDR3 DNA is TGCGCCAGCAGCCAATCCGCTCCGGGACAGGGTATGGAAGCTTTCTTT.

The genes are TRBV19 and TRBJ1-3; no clear D gene. Trimming left V 4 bases short and J 0 bases short, with 10 bases between. The CDR3 covers 15 residues. Looked up from germline, CDR1 is LNHDA and CDR2 is SQIVND (reference sequence). DNA of the CDR3: TGTGCCAGTAGTAGCCAAAGGAACTCTGGAAACACCATATATTTT. This gives the protein CASSSQRNSGNTIYF.

This chain uses TRBV4-3 with TRBJ1-4; TRBD1 aligns across 8 bases. Trimming at V came to 0 bases and at J to 4 bases, leaving 4 bases not matched to a gene. Germline lookup yields CDR1 LGHNA and CDR2 YSLEER. The CDR3 has 16 amino acids. The CDR3 coding sequence is TGCGCCAGCAGCCAAGATCCACAGGGGGTTAATGAAAAACTGTTTTTT. Residues: CASSQDPQGVNEKLFF.

This clone has just one count. The V gene is TRBV6-5, the J gene TRBJ2-3; 11 nucleotides match TRBD1. The ends lost 2 bases at V and 6 bases at J; junction bases unmatched: 7. The CDR3 loop spans 16 amino acids. Germline V gene data show CDR1 as MNHEY and CDR2 as SVGAGI. CDR3 sequence (DNA): TGTGCCAGCAGTTACCTCCGGGACAGGGGGAGGGATACGCAGTATTTT. Its protein product is CASSYLRDRGRDTQYF.

The chain employs TRBV15 and TRBJ2-1, with no clear D. Trimming took off 5 bases at V and 12 bases at J, with 14 bases between the two ends. Germline V gene data show CDR1 as LNHNV and CDR2 as YYDKDF (reference sequence). The CDR3 has 12 residues. The DNA for the CDR3 is TGTGCCACCAGCTCCCCCCCGAGACTGCAGTTCTTC. This translates into CATSSPPRLQFF.

The chain is built from TRBV10-3 and TRBJ2-3; tentatively, D is TRBD2 (8 bases). Between the trimmed V and J ends, which lost 8 bases and 5 bases, there was a span of 26 bases. There are 17 residues in the CDR3. The V gene's germline CDR1 is ENHRY and CDR2 SYGVKD. CDR3 nucleotide sequence: TGTGCCATCGGGTCAAGAGGGGGCGTGGGACTAGGAGATACGCAGTATTTT. Amino acids: CAIGSRGGVGLGDTQYF.

This chain joins TRBV2 and TRBJ1-6; 8 positions match TRBD1. The CDR3 length is 18 residues. The V segment lost 6 bases and the J segment 0 bases; nucleotides outside the gene matches: 10. From germline, CDR1 is SNHLY and CDR2 FYNNEI. CDR3 in amino acids: CASSKTGDPSSYNSPLHF. CDR3 in DNA: TGTGCCAGCAGCAAGACAGGGGACCCAAGCTCCTATAATTCACCCCTCCACTTT.

CDR3 bases: TGTGCCAGCAGTTCCCCGCCGAGGGATGACACCGGGGAGCTGTTTTTT. Its protein product is CASSSPPRDDTGELFF. This chain uses TRBV27 with TRBJ2-2; possible D gene TRBD2, 5 bases. The CDR3 is 16 residues long. Trimming removed 4 bases at V and 3 bases at J, with 15 bases between. CDR1 and CDR2 (germline): MNHEY, SMNVEV (reference sequence).

The chain is built from TRBV5-5 and TRBJ2-4; 8 bases agree with TRBD1. V lost 2 bases, J lost 0 bases, and 7 bases stayed unmatched. From germline, CDR1 is SGHKS and CDR2 YYEKEE (reference sequence). The CDR3 has 17 residues. The CDR3 region has the DNA TGTGCCAGCAGCTTCTCCGGGACAGGCTTAGCCAAAAACATTCAGTACTTC. This gives the protein CASSFSGTGLAKNIQYF.

The chain has TRBV7-2 and TRBJ2-5, with D maybe TRBD2 (6 bases). The germline V gene has CDR1 SGHTA and CDR2 FQGNSA. The CDR3 extends over 14 amino acids. V was trimmed by 4 bases and J by 6 bases, leaving 15 bases between them. The CDR3 DNA reads TGTGCCAGCAGCTCCACTACTAGCTGGAAGACCCAGTACTTC. Translation: CASSSTTSWKTQYF.

This clone was found a few times. The V gene is TRBV30, the J gene TRBJ1-3; D not resolved. Germline V CDR1 and CDR2: GTSNPN, SVGIG (reference sequence). Deletions cut 4 bases from V and 0 bases from J, with 4 bases between. The CDR3 contains 12 residues. The CDR3 nucleotides are TGTGCCTGGACTGACTCTGGAAACACCATATATTTT. It encodes CAWTDSGNTIYF.

This clone was recorded only once. The chain couples TRBV7-9 to TRBJ2-3; D possibly uses TRBD1 or TRBD2 (5 bases each). V was pared by 10 bases and J by 1 base, with 12 bases between. Germline lookup yields CDR1 SEHNR and CDR2 FQNEAQ (reference sequence). The CDR3 runs to 13 residues. The CDR3 region is CATGTVGTDTQYF. The CDR3 DNA reads TGTGCCACTGGGACCGTAGGCACAGATACGCAGTATTTT.

This clone was detected only once. The genes are TRBV6-1 and TRBJ2-7; 8 bases are a match to TRBD1. The CDR3 is 13 amino acids. Germline lookup yields CDR1 MNHNS and CDR2 SASEGT. V shed 6 bases, J shed 6 bases, and the junction held 7 bases outside the gene matches. The DNA for the CDR3 is TGTGCCAGCAGCCACGACAGGGGTGCCGAGCAGTACTTC. This encodes CASSHDRGAEQYF.

This sequence joins TRBV29-1 and TRBJ1-1; possible D gene TRBD1, 5 bases. CDR3 length: 13 residues. Trimming pared 4 bases from V and 10 bases from J, leaving 19 bases between. Germline loops: CDR1 SQVTM, CDR2 ANQGSEA. The CDR3 DNA is TGCAGCGTTGGGGAGGGGACTCACGGGCGAGCTTTCTTT. As protein: CSVGEGTHGRAFF.

The CDR3 coding sequence is TGTGCCAGCAGCCAAGAGATCGGGGCCAATCTCGGCTATGGCTACACCTTC. Amino acids: CASSQEIGANLGYGYTF. The chain employs TRBV14 and TRBJ1-2, with TRBD1 as a possible D gene (5 bases). Germline lookup yields CDR1 SGHDN and CDR2 FVKESK. Trimming left V 0 bases short and J 4 bases short, with 18 bases between. The CDR3 covers 17 residues.

This clone appeared a few times. The chain carries TRBV2 and TRBJ2-6; D is ambiguous. From germline, CDR1 is SNHLY and CDR2 FYNNEI. V was clipped by 4 bases and J by 0 bases, with 13 bases between them. The CDR3 totals 17 residues. CDR3 amino acids: CASSGGPNLSGANVLTF. The CDR3 DNA is TGTGCCAGCAGTGGAGGTCCTAATCTCTCTGGGGCCAACGTCCTGACTTTC.

V is TRBV4-1 and J is TRBJ1-4; 7 nucleotides match TRBD1. There are 17 residues in the CDR3. V was pared by 0 bases and J by 5 bases, with 9 bases of the junction left unmatched. Germline V CDR1 and CDR2: MGHRA, YSYEKL. The CDR3 protein is CASSQEGTVGPNEKLFF. In DNA, the CDR3 is TGCGCCAGCAGCCAAGAGGGGACAGTTGGCCCGAATGAAAAACTGTTTTTT.

The genes are TRBV5-4 and TRBJ2-7; D remains ambiguous. The CDR3 loop spans 16 amino acids. Germline CDR1 and CDR2: SGHNT and YYREEE (reference sequence). V lost 0 bases and J lost 0, with 13 bases in between. Here the CDR3 reads CASSLVSSRHSYEQYF. Here the CDR3 DNA reads TGTGCCAGCAGCTTGGTCAGTAGCCGCCACTCCTACGAGCAGTACTTC.

The CDR3 nucleotides are TGTGCCAGCAGCTTATTGAGGGGCAGGGAGACCCAGTACTTC. Translated: CASSLLRGRETQYF. V and J are TRBV7-2 and TRBJ2-5; either TRBD1 or TRBD2 may fit D (5 bases each). Trimming removed 2 bases at V and 5 bases at J, with 12 bases between. The germline V gene has CDR1 SGHTA and CDR2 FQGNSA. The CDR3 runs to 14 residues. The full variable domain, its missing parts supplied by reference TRBV7-2 and TRBJ2-5, is GAGVSQSPSNKVTEKGKDVELRCDPISGHTALYWYRQSLGQGLEFLIYFQGNSAPDKSGLPSDRFSAERTGGSVSTLTIQRTQQEDSAVYLCASSLLRGRETQYFGPGTRLLVL.

This clone was recorded once. This sequence joins TRBV7-2 and TRBJ2-1, with 9 bases matching TRBD2. CDR3 size: 17 residues. Germline V gene sequence: CDR1 SGHTA, CDR2 FQGNSA. V was pared by 3 bases and J by 2 bases, with 8 bases of the junction left unmatched. The CDR3 reads CASSLLWAGGPYNEQFF. CDR3 in DNA: TGTGCCAGCAGCTTGCTTTGGGCGGGGGGGCCCTACAATGAGCAGTTCTTC.

V gene TRBV7-2 combines with J gene TRBJ1-2; D may be TRBD1 (6 bases). Deletions cut 1 base from V and 7 bases from J, with 13 bases between. CDR3 size: 14 residues. Germline CDR1 SGHTA, CDR2 FQGNSA. Written as DNA, the CDR3 is TGTGCCAGCAGCTTAGAACAGGGAGTTGGTGGCTACACCTTC. It specifies CASSLEQGVGGYTF.